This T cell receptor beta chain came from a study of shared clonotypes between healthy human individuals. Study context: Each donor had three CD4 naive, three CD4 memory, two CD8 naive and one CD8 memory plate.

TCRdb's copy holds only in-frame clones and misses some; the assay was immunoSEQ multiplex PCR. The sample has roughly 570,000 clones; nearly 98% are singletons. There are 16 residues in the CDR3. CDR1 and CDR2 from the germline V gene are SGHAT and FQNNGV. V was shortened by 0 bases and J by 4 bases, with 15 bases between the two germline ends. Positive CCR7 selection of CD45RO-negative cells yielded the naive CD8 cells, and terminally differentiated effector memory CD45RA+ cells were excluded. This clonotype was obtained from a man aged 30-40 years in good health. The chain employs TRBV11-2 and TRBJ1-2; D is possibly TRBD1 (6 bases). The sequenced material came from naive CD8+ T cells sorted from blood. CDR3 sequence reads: CASSLDKTGRIYGYTF. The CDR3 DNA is TGTGCCAGCAGCTTAGATAAAACAGGGCGCATCTATGGCTACACCTTC.